The T cell receptor (beta chain) under discussion was sequenced for a study of T-cell memory formation after mild COVID-19. Study-level information: The study found TCR clusters largely donor specific.

Points from the study as a whole: Whereas later expanders leaned CD4+, clones contracting day 15 to 85 showed a balanced CD4/CD8 makeup.

Constant-segment primers served in 5'RACE that generated TCR alpha and TCR beta cDNA libraries bearing sample barcodes and UMIs. TCRdb recomputed calls from the 5' RACE reads with MiXCR, one row per CDR3 protein. The sample lists around 62,000 distinct CDR3 sequences; approximately 30% were seen once. V was cut by 7 bases and J by 6 bases, with 13 bases left in between. The CDR3 sequence is 13 residues long. A note on this clonotype: Its antigen is undetermined.

The source is a man aged 18 to 29 who had mild COVID-19 (a few samples of this study predate the infection). Cell type and time point are not known. The sequenced material came from PBMCs or a T cell subset sorted from them (not recorded which). The chain recombines TRBV12-3 or TRBV12-4 with TRBJ2-1; a possible D gene is TRBD2 (5 bases). The DNA for the CDR3 is TGTGCCAGCACCGCCCTTGCGGGCAATGAGCAGTTCTTC. Translation: CASTALAGNEQFF.